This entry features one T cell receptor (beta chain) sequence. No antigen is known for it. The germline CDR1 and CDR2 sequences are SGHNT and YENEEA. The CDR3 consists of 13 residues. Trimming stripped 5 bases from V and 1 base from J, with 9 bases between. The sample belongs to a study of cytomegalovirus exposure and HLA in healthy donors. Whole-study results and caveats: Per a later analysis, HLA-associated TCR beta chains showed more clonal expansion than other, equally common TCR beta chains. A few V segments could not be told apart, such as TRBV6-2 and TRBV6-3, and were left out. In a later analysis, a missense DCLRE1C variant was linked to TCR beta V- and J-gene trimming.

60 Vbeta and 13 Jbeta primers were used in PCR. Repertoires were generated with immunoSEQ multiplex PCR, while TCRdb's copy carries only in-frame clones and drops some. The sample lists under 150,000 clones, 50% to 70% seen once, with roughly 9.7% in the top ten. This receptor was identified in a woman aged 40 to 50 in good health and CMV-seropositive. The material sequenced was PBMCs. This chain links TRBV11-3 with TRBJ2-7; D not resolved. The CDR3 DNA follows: TGTGCCAGCAGCCCTAGTAGTTCCTACGAGCAGTACTTC. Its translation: CASSPSSSYEQYF.